Presented here are 23 T cell receptor beta chains from one specimen sequenced in a study of response to subunit inactivated influenza vaccine. TCRdb used MiXCR to reprocess the RT-PCR reads, holding one entry per CDR3 protein. The table has about 800,000 distinct CDR3 sequences, 21% seen once. The starting material was PBMCs from blood, obtained roughly 5 days after vaccination. The receptor set was obtained from a man aged 50-59 years who received an inactivated influenza vaccine.

This rearrangement joins TRBV4-1 to TRBJ2-2, with a possible D match to TRBD2 (6 bases). Germline CDR1 reads MGHRA; CDR2 reads YSYEKL. This CDR3 region has 14 residues. V shed 4 bases and J shed 5 bases, with 11 bases lying between them. The CDR3 DNA is TGCGCCAGCAGCCCTTCGGGACTTACCGGGGAGCTGTTTTTT. Its translation: CASSPSGLTGELFF.

There are a few counts of this clonotype. The chain couples TRBV6-5 to TRBJ2-5; TRBD1 matches at 8 bases. V lost 0 bases to trimming and J lost 5 bases; unmatched junction nucleotides: 5. CDR1 is MNHEY, CDR2 SVGAGI, per germline. The CDR3 contains 15 residues. The CDR3 DNA follows: TGTGCCAGCAGTTACTCTACAGGGGGATGGGAGACCCAGTACTTC. Its translation: CASSYSTGGWETQYF.

This clonotype was counted a few times. The rearrangement uses TRBV5-1 and TRBJ2-3; the match to TRBD2 covers 7 bases. After removal of 5 bases from V and 2 bases from J, the junction contained 5 bases not matched to a gene. CDR3 size: 14 residues. Germline-derived CDR1 and CDR2 are SGHRS and YFSETQ. The chain's CDR3 is CASRGGVYTDTQYF. CDR3 sequence (DNA): TGCGCCAGCAGGGGGGGGGTCTACACAGATACGCAGTATTTT.

This clonotype came up a few times. The chain joins TRBV7-8 to TRBJ2-5; D possibly corresponds to TRBD2 (5 bases). Germline V lookup: CDR1 SGHVS, CDR2 FQNEAQ. This CDR3 spans 16 amino acids. The V end lost 4 bases, the J end lost 2 bases, and 17 bases lay between the germline ends. CDR3 DNA sequence: TGTGCCAGCAGCTCGGCTAGGAGGCCGGGACAAGAGACCCAGTACTTC. Translating it yields CASSSARRPGQETQYF.

In this sample, this clonotype turned up a few times. The rearrangement joins TRBV7-2 to TRBJ2-7, with 11 bases aligning to TRBD1. The CDR3 is 17 amino acids. After removal of 3 bases from V and 6 bases from J, the junction contained 13 bases not matched to a gene. Germline lookup yields CDR1 SGHTA and CDR2 FQGNSA. The CDR3 DNA reads TGTGCCAGCAGCTTGAGTTGGCCCGGACAGGGGGCCGGCGAGCAGTACTTC. Protein: CASSLSWPGQGAGEQYF.

The chain employs TRBV7-8 and TRBJ2-1; 7 bases fit TRBD2. The length of the CDR3 is 18 residues. In germline, CDR1 is SGHVS, CDR2 FQNEAQ. With V trimmed by 5 bases and J by 3 bases, 16 bases remained unmatched. In DNA form, the CDR3 reads TGTGCCAGCAGCCCAACAACCTCATGGAGCGGGAACTACAATGAGCAGTTCTTC. Translated, it gives CASSPTTSWSGNYNEQFF.

For this clonotype: At one end, the junction sequence differs from germline, possibly due to a read error. This sequence joins TRBV20-1 and TRBJ1-2; D is possibly TRBD1 (5 bases). Germline CDR1 DFQATT, CDR2 SNEGSKA (reference sequence). CDR3 size: 15 residues. The CDR3 DNA follows: TGCAGTGCTAGAGATCCGAGGGGTGACATATATGGCCACACCTTC. Protein sequence: CSARDPRGDIYGHTF.

This clonotype was seen more than once but under ten times. The CDR3 region is CRAREANYGYTF. CDR3 in DNA: TGCAGGGCCAGGGAGGCGAACTATGGCTACACCTTC. V and J are TRBV20-1 and TRBJ1-2; maybe TRBD1 (5 bases). The CDR3 is made up of 12 amino acids. CDR1 and CDR2 from the germline V gene are DFQATT and SNEGSKA (reference sequence).

This clonotype was detected only a few times. The chain recombines TRBV24-1 with TRBJ2-3, with D hard to call. The V gene's germline CDR1 is KGHDR and CDR2 SFDVKD. The V and J ends lost 0 bases and 7 bases respectively, with 4 bases between them. This CDR3 has 12 residues. CDR3 DNA: TGTGCCACCAGTGATTTGGGATATACGCAGTATTTT. Translation: CATSDLGYTQYF.

The CDR3 sequence is CSVVEGKPEAFF. CDR3 nucleotide sequence: TGCAGCGTTGTAGAGGGGAAACCTGAAGCTTTCTTT. The chain employs TRBV29-1 and TRBJ1-1; D might be TRBD1 (5 bases). The CDR3 loop spans 12 amino acids. Germline CDR1 is SQVTM and CDR2 is ANQGSEA. V lost 4 bases and J lost 6, with 12 bases in between. The full variable domain, rest sourced from reference TRBV29-1 and TRBJ1-1, is SAVISQKPSRDICQRGTSLTIQCQVDSQVTMMFWYRQQPGQSLTLIATANQGSEATYESGFVIDKFPISRPNLTFSTLTVSNMSPEDSSIYLCSVVEGKPEAFFGQGTRLTVV.

The gene calls are TRBV12-3 or TRBV12-4 and TRBJ2-2, with a tentative D call TRBD2 (5 bases). V gave up 3 bases and J gave up 0 bases, with 14 bases separating them. CDR3 length equals 17 residues. This CDR3 reads CASSLSSRGPNTGELFF. The CDR3 DNA follows: TGTGCCAGCAGTTTGTCTTCCCGGGGTCCGAACACCGGGGAGCTGTTTTTT.

This clonotype was seen a few times. This chain links TRBV20-1 with TRBJ2-3; 11 nucleotides line up with TRBD2. Germline V gives CDR1 DFQATT, CDR2 SNEGSKA (reference sequence). This CDR3 comprises 15 residues. V shed 6 bases and J 4 bases; nucleotides not matched to a gene: 9. CDR3 sequence: CSAVHLAGGADTQYF. The DNA of the CDR3 is TGCAGTGCCGTCCATTTAGCGGGAGGGGCAGATACGCAGTATTTT.

This clonotype was picked up a small number of times. The chain employs TRBV7-8 and TRBJ2-3; TRBD1 agrees at 7 bases. V shed 6 bases, J shed 6 bases, and the junction held 9 bases outside the gene matches. The CDR3 runs 14 residues. Looked up from germline, CDR1 is SGHVS and CDR2 is FQNEAQ. Written as DNA, the CDR3 is TGTGCCAGCAGGACAAACAGGGGCCGGGATACGCAGTATTTT. Its protein product is CASRTNRGRDTQYF.

This clonotype occurred a few times. This chain uses TRBV12-3 or TRBV12-4 with TRBJ1-2, with 8 bases lining up with TRBD1. V lost 5 bases, J lost 8 bases, and 7 bases stayed unmatched. The CDR3 is 13 residues long. The CDR3 coding sequence is TGTGCCAGCAGTCCTGACAGGGGAGGCGGCTACACCTTC. This sequence encodes CASSPDRGGGYTF.

In nucleotides, the CDR3 is TGTGCCACCAGTGATAAACTAGCGGGGATAAACAATGAGCAGTTCTTC. Residues: CATSDKLAGINNEQFF. J is TRBJ2-1 and V is TRBV24-1, with 10 bases aligning to TRBD2. Trimming removed 3 bases from V and 5 bases from J; junction bases left unmatched: 6. The CDR3 totals 16 residues. CDR1 is KGHDR and CDR2 is SFDVKD in the germline V gene.

This clonotype was observed many times. The chain joins TRBV20-1 to TRBJ2-1, with D unclear. V gave up 0 bases and J gave up 10 bases, with 13 bases separating them. CDR3 length equals 13 residues. The germline CDR1 and CDR2 sequences are DFQATT and SNEGSKA (reference sequence). The CDR3 DNA is TGCAGTGCTAGAGAGCTCGGAGAGAACGAGCAGTTCTTC. Its protein is CSARELGENEQFF.

J is TRBJ2-7 and V is TRBV14; the D gene is possibly TRBD1 (7 bases). Germline values: CDR1 SGHDN, CDR2 FVKESK. Trimming removed 3 bases from V and 3 bases from J, with 12 bases in between. The CDR3 is made up of 14 amino acids. As DNA, the CDR3 is TGTGCCAGCAGCCAGGCCCAGGGGGGCTACGAGCAGTACTTC. This translates into CASSQAQGGYEQYF.

V and J are TRBV2 and TRBJ2-7; D is ambiguous. Germline loops: CDR1 SNHLY, CDR2 FYNNEI. With 6 bases removed from V and 4 bases from J, the gap between germline ends came to 16 bases. CDR3 length: 14 residues. The CDR3, as DNA: TGTGCCAGCAGGAGCCTACAATTACTATACGAGCAGTACTTC. Translation: CASRSLQLLYEQYF.

V gene TRBV6-1 combines with J gene TRBJ1-6; 8 bases agree with TRBD1. This CDR3 has 16 amino acids. Germline lookup yields CDR1 MNHNS and CDR2 SASEGT. With V trimmed by 7 bases and J by 9 bases, 14 bases remained unmatched. CDR3 DNA sequence: TGTGCCAGCACCCGGAATGACAGGGGTCGAGGTTCACCCCTCCACTTT. The encoded protein is CASTRNDRGRGSPLHF.

This sequence joins TRBV27 and TRBJ2-2; D is uncertain. The V gene's germline CDR1 is MNHEY and CDR2 SMNVEV (reference sequence). The CDR3 spans 12 residues. V was clipped by 8 bases and J by 4 bases, with 8 bases between them. CDR3 protein: CASEGSTGELFF. DNA for the CDR3: TGTGCCAGCGAAGGATCCACCGGGGAGCTGTTTTTT.

The V gene is TRBV4-3, the J gene TRBJ2-1; 11 bases match TRBD2. Germline trimming cut 0 bases from V and 8 bases from J; bases unmatched to any gene: 9. The CDR3 is 17 residues long. Germline CDR1 and CDR2: LGHNA and YSLEER. CDR3 sequence: CASSQEIAGGPADEQFF. Written as DNA, the CDR3 is TGCGCCAGCAGCCAAGAAATAGCGGGAGGGCCTGCGGATGAGCAGTTCTTC.

This chain links TRBV28 with TRBJ2-7; a possible D gene is TRBD2 (6 bases). Trimming left V 0 bases short and J 4 bases short, with 13 bases between. This CDR3 comprises 15 residues. Germline V gene sequence: CDR1 MDHEN, CDR2 SYDVKM. The DNA of the CDR3 is TGTGCCAGCAGTTTATGGTGGAGGGTCGGTTACGAGCAGTACTTC. Its protein product is CASSLWWRVGYEQYF.

This clonotype was counted between two and nine times. The V and J genes are TRBV5-1 and TRBJ1-2; D perhaps matches TRBD1 (6 bases). The CDR3 has 15 residues. Germline CDR1 SGHRS, CDR2 YFSETQ. V gave up 0 bases and J gave up 8 bases, with 17 bases separating them. CDR3 coding DNA: TGCGCCAGCAGCTTGGTTTTGGGGGCCCCCACGGGCTACACCTTC. Its protein is CASSLVLGAPTGYTF.